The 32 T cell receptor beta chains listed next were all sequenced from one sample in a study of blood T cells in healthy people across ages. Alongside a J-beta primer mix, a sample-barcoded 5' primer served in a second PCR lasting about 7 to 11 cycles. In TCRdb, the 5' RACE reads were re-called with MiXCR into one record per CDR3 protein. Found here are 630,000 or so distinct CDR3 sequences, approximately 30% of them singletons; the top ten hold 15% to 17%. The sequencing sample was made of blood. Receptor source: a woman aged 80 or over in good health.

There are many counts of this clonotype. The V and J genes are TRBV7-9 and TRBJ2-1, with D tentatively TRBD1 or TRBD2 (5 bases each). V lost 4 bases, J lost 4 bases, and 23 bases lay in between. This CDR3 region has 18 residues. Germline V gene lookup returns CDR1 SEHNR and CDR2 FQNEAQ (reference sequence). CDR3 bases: TGTGCCAGCAGCTCTCAACGAACCGACAGAGGGGATTACAATGAGCAGTTCTTC. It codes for CASSSQRTDRGDYNEQFF.

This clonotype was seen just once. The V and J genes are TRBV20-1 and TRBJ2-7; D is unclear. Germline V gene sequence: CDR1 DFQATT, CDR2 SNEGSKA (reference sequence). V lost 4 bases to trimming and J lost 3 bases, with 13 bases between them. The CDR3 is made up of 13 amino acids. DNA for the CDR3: TGCAGTGCTAAAGAAGGCAGATTCTACGAGCAGTACTTC. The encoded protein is CSAKEGRFYEQYF.

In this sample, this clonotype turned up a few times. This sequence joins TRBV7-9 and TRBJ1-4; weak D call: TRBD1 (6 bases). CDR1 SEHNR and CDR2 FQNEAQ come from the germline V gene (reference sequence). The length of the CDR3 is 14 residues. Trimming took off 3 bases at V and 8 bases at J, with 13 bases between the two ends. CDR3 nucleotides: TGTGCCAGCAGCTTGGGGGGGCTAGAAGAAAAACTGTTTTTT. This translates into CASSLGGLEEKLFF.

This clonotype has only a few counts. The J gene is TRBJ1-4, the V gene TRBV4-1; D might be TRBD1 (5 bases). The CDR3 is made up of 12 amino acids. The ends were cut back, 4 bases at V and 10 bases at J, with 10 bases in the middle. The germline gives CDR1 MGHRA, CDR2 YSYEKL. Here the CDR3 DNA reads TGCGCCAGCAGCCCACAGGACCGAAAACTGTTTTTT. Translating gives CASSPQDRKLFF.

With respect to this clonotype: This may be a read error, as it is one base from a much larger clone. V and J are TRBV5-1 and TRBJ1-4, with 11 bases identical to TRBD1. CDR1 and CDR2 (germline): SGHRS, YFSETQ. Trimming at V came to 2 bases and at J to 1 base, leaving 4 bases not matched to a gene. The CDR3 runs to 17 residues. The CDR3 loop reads CASSLRGQGGTNEKLFF. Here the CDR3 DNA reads TGCGCCAGCAGCTTAAGGGGACAGGGGGGAACTAATGAAAAACTGTTTTTT.

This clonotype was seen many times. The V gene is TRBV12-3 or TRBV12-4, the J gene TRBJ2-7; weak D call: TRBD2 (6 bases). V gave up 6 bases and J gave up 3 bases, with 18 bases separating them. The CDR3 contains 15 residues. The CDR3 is CASRASAGRDYEQYF. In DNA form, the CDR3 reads TGTGCCAGCAGAGCCTCAGCGGGCCGCGACTACGAGCAGTACTTC.

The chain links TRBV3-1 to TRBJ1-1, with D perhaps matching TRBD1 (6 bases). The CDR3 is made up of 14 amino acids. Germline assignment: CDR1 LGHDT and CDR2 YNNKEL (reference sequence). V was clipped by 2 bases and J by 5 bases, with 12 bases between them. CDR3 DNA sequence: TGTGCCAGCAGCCAAAAACAGGGAAGGACTGAAGCTTTCTTT. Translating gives CASSQKQGRTEAFF.

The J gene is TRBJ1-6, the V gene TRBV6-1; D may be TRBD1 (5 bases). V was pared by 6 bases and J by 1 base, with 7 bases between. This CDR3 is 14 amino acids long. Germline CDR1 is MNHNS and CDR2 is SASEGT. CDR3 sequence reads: CASRGLSYNSPLHF. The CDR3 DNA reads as TGTGCCAGCAGGGGGCTGTCCTATAATTCACCCCTCCACTTT.

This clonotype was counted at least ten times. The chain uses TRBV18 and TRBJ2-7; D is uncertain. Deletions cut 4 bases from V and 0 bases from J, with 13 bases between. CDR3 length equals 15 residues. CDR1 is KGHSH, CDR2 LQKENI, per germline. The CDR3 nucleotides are TGTGCCAGCTCACAACTACCGGCGAACTCCTACGAGCAGTACTTC. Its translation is CASSQLPANSYEQYF.

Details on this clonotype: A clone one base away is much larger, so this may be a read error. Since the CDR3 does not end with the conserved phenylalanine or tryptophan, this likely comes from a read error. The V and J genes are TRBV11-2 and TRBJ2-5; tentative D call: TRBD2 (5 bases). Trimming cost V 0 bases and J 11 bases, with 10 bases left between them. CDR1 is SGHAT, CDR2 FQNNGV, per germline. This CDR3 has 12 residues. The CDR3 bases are TGTGCCAGCAGCTTAGATATAAGGGAGCAGTACTGC. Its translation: CASSLDIREQYC.

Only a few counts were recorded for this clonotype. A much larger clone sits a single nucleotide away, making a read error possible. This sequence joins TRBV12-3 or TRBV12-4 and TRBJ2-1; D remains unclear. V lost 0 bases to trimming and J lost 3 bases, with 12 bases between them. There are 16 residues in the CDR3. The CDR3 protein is CASSLARGIGYNEQFF. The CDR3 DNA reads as TGTGCCAGCAGTTTAGCGCGAGGAATAGGCTACAATGAGCAGTTCTTC.

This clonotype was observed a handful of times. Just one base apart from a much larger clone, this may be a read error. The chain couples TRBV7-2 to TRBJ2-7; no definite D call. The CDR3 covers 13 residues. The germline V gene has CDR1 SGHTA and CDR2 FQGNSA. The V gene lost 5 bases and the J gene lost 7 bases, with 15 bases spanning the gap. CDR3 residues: CASSQPTDNEQYF. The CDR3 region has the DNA TGTGCCAGCAGCCAACCTACCGACAATGAGCAGTACTTC.

The CDR3 sequence: CASSPVGGTEAFF. CDR3 DNA: TGTGCCAGCTCTCCAGTTGGGGGCACTGAAGCTTTCTTT. The chain couples TRBV18 to TRBJ1-1; D may be TRBD1 (5 bases). The CDR3 is made up of 13 amino acids. CDR1 KGHSH and CDR2 LQKENI come from the germline V gene. The ends were cut back, 6 bases at V and 4 bases at J, with 12 bases in the middle.

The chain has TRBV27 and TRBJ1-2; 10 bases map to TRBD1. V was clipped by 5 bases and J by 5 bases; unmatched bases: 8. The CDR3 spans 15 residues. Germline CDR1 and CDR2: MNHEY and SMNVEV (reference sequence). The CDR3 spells CASSPETGGRYGYTF. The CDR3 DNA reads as TGTGCCAGCAGTCCCGAGACAGGGGGCCGGTATGGCTACACCTTC.

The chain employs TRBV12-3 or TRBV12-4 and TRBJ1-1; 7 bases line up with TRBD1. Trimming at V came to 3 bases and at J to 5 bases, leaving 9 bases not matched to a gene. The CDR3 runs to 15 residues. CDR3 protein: CASSLGTVERTEAFF. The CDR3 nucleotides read TGTGCCAGCAGTTTGGGGACAGTTGAAAGGACTGAAGCTTTCTTT.

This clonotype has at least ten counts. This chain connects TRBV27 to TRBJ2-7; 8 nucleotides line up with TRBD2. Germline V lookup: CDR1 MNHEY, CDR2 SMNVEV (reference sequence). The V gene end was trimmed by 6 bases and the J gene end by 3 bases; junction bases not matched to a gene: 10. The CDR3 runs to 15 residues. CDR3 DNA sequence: TGTGCCAGCAGCCTTATGGCTAGCGGGTTCTACGAGCAGTACTTC. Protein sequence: CASSLMASGFYEQYF.

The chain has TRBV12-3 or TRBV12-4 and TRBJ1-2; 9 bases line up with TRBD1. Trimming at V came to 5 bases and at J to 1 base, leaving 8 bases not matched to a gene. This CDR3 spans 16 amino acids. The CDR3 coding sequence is TGTGCCAGCAGTCCGCCCGGGACAGGGCTTAACTATGGCTACACCTTC. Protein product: CASSPPGTGLNYGYTF.

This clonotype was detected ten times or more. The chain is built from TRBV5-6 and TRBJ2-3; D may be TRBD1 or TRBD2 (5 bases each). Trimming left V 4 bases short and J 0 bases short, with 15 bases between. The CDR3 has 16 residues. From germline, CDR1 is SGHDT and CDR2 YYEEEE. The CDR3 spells CASSRGPTLSTDTQYF. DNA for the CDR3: TGTGCCAGCAGCAGGGGACCTACCCTCAGCACAGATACGCAGTATTTT. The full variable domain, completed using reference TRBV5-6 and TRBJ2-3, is DAGVTQSPTHLIKTRGQQVTLRCSPKSGHDTVSWYQQALGQGPQFIFQYYEEEERQRGNFPDRFSGHQFPNYSSELNVNALLLGDSALYLCASSRGPTLSTDTQYFGPGTRLTVL.

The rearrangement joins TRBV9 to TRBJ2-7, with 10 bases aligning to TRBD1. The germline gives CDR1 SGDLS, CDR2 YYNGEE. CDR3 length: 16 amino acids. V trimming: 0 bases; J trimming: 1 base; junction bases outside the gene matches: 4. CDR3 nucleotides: TGTGCCAGCAGCGTAGGCCGGGACAGGGGTTCCTACGAGCAGTACTTC. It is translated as CASSVGRDRGSYEQYF.

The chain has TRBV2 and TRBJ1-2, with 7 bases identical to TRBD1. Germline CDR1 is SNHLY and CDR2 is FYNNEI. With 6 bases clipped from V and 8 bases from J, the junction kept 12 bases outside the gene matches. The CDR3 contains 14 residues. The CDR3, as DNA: TGTGCCAGCAGCCGGCCCCCGACAGGGAGCGGCTACACCTTC. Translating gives CASSRPPTGSGYTF.

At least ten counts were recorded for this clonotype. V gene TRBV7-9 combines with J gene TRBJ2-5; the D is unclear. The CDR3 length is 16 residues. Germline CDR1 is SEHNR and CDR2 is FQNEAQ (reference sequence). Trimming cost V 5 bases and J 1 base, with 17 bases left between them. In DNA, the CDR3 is TGTGCCAGCAGCCCCCCCGGAGACCCGCGCCAAGAGACCCAGTACTTC. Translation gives CASSPPGDPRQETQYF. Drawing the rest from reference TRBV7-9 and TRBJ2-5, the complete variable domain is DTGVSQNPRHKITKRGQNVTFRCDPISEHNRLYWYRQTLGQGPEFLTYFQNEAQLEKSRLLSDRFSAERPKGSFSTLEIQRTEQGDSAMYLCASSPPGDPRQETQYFGPGTRLLVL.

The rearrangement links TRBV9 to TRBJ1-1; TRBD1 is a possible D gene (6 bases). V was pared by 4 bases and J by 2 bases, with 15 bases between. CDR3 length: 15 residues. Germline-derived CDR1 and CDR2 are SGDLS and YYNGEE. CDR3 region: CASSRGGTQNTEAFF. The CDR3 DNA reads TGTGCCAGCAGCCGCGGGGGGACACAAAACACTGAAGCTTTCTTT.

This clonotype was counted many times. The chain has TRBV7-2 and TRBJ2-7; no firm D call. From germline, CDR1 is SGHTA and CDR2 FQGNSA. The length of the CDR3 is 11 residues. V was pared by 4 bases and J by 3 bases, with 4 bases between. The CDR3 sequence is CASSSDYEQYF. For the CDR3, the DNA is TGTGCCAGCAGCTCGGACTACGAGCAGTACTTC.

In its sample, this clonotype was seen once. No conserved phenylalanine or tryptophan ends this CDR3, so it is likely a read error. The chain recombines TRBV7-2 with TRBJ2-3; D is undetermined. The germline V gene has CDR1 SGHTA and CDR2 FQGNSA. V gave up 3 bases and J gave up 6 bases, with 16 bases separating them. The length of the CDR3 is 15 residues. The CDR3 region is CASSLAALAEDTQYL. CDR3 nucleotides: TGTGCCAGCAGCTTGGCGGCGCTGGCAGAGGATACGCAGTATTTG.

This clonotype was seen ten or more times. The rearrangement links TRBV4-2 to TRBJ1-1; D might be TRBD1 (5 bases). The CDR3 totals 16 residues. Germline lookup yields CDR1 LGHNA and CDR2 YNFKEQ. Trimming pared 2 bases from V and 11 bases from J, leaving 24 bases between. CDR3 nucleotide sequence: TGTGCCAGCAGCCAATCGAACCGGGACCAGAGCTTGATGGCTTTCTTT. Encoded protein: CASSQSNRDQSLMAFF.

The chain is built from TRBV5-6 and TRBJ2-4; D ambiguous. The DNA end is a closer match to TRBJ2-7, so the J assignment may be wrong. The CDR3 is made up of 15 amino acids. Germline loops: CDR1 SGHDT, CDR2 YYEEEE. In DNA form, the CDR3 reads TGTGCCAGCAGCTCTTATTCAGAGATCAACTACGAGCAGTACTTC. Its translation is CASSSYSEINYEQYF.

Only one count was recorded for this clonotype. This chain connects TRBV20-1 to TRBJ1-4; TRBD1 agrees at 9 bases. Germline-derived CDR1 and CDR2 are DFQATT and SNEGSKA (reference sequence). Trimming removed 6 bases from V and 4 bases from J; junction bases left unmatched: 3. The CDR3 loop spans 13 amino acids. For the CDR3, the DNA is TGCAGTGCGGGGACAGGGTTTAATGAAAAACTGTTTTTT. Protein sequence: CSAGTGFNEKLFF.

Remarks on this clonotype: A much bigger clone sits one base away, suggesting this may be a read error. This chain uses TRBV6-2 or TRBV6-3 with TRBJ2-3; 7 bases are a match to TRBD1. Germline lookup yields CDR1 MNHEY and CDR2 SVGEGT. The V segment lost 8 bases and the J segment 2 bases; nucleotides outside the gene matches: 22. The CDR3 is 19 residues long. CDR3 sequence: CASGDRFSIRGQNTDTQYF. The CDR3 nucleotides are TGTGCCAGCGGAGACCGGTTCAGTATTAGGGGACAGAACACAGATACGCAGTATTTT.

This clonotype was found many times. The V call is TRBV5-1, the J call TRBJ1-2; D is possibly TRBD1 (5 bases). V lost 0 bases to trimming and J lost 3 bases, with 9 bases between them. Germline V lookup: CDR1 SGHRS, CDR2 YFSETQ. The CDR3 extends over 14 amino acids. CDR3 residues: CASSLGTGDYGYTF. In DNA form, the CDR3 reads TGCGCCAGCAGCTTGGGTACAGGAGACTATGGCTACACCTTC.

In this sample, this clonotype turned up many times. The DNA of the CDR3 is TGTGCCAGCAGTCCATCGACAGGGGGGGCCTACGAGCAGTACTTC. Translated: CASSPSTGGAYEQYF. The chain is built from TRBV6-5 and TRBJ2-7; 9 positions match TRBD1. Unmatched junction bases numbered 7, after V lost 5 bases and J lost 2 bases. Germline V gives CDR1 MNHEY, CDR2 SVGAGI. The CDR3 contains 15 residues.

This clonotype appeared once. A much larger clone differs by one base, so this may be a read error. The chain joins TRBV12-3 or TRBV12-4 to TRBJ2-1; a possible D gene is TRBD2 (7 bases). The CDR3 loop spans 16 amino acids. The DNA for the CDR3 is TGTGCCAGCGGTTTAGGGGGAGGGGCCTTCGTAAATGAGCAGTTCTTC. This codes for CASGLGGGAFVNEQFF.

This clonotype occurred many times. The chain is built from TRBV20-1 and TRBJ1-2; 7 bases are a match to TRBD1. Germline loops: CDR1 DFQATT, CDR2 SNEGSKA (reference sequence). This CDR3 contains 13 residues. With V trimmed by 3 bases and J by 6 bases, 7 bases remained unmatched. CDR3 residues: CSARVTGKHGYTF. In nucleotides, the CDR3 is TGCAGTGCTAGGGTGACAGGGAAACATGGCTACACCTTC.